The 18 T cell receptor beta chains below all came from one sample that was sequenced in a study of lung T cells in sarcoidosis with Löfgren's syndrome. Using its own MiXCR run on the reads, TCRdb lists one record per CDR3 protein. Seen here are 50,000 to 65,000 distinct CDR3 sequences, 21% observed once, and the top ten hold approximately 2.1%. The sequencing sample was made of CD4+ T cells from PBMCs. The receptors were sampled from a human donor with sarcoidosis (Löfgren's syndrome or another form), or a control subject (not recorded which).

This clonotype appeared a few times. The gene calls are TRBV4-1 and TRBJ1-1; no firm D call. Germline V gene data show CDR1 as MGHRA and CDR2 as YSYEKL. V was cut by 1 base and J by 0 bases, with 6 bases left in between. The CDR3 covers 14 residues. The CDR3 protein is CASSQGDLNTEAFF. The DNA of the CDR3 is TGCGCCAGCAGCCAAGGAGACTTGAACACTGAAGCTTTCTTT.

In its sample, this clonotype was seen many times. The J gene is TRBJ1-2, the V gene TRBV7-9, with 8 bases matching TRBD1. The CDR3 runs 14 residues. Germline assignment: CDR1 SEHNR and CDR2 FQNEAQ (reference sequence). Trimming at V came to 3 bases and at J to 2 bases, leaving 2 bases not matched to a gene. The CDR3 spells CASSFGQGNYGYTF. The DNA for the CDR3 is TGTGCCAGCAGCTTCGGACAGGGCAACTATGGCTACACCTTC.

In this sample, this clonotype turned up many times. The V call is TRBV7-2, the J call TRBJ2-3; 8 bases are shared with TRBD2. The CDR3 covers 16 residues. V trimming: 5 bases; J trimming: 7 bases; junction bases outside the gene matches: 14. Germline values: CDR1 SGHTA, CDR2 FQGNSA. CDR3 region: CASSAGLAGESYTQYF. The CDR3 DNA reads as TGTGCCAGCAGCGCAGGACTAGCCGGGGAAAGTTATACGCAGTATTTT.

This clonotype was observed a single time. The junction does not match germline at one end; this may be a read error. CDR3 coding DNA: TGTGCCGGCAGCTTACCATTGGGACTAGCGGGGAGCACAGATACGCAGTATTTT. This encodes CAGSLPLGLAGSTDTQYF. The V and J genes are TRBV5-4 and TRBJ2-3; 13 positions match TRBD2. The CDR3 covers 18 residues. The germline V gene has CDR1 SGHNT and CDR2 YYREEE (reference sequence).

This clonotype was found many times. The chain joins TRBV6-6 to TRBJ1-2, with 7 bases matching TRBD1. The CDR3 loop spans 14 amino acids. V was pared by 2 bases and J by 7 bases, with 7 bases of the junction left unmatched. Germline CDR1 MNHNY, CDR2 SVGAGI (reference sequence). CDR3 residues: CASSYDTGEAGYTF. The CDR3 nucleotides are TGTGCCAGCAGTTACGACACAGGGGAGGCTGGCTACACCTTC.

The genes are TRBV29-1 and TRBJ2-7; the D is unclear. This CDR3 is 13 amino acids long. Germline V gene lookup returns CDR1 SQVTM and CDR2 ANQGSEA. V dropped 1 base and J dropped 13 bases, with 20 bases sitting between them. DNA for the CDR3: TGCAGCGTTGAAGCAGAGGTTAGAGGCGATAGATACTTC. Residues: CSVEAEVRGDRYF.

As to this clonotype: One junction end disagrees with the germline gene, perhaps due to a read error. The chain carries TRBV29-1 and TRBJ2-7; D is perhaps TRBD1 (6 bases). The CDR3 is made up of 15 amino acids. CDR1 and CDR2 (germline): SQVTM, ANQGSEA. CDR3 coding DNA: TGCAGCGTCGAAGGGCAGGGGCTATCCCCATCCGAGCAGTACTTC. Amino acid sequence: CSVEGQGLSPSEQYF.

The rearrangement uses TRBV7-9 and TRBJ2-1, with D possibly TRBD1 on 7 matching bases. V lost 5 bases to trimming and J lost 6 bases, with 17 bases between them. CDR1 is SEHNR and CDR2 is FQNEAQ in the germline V gene (reference sequence). This CDR3 spans 15 amino acids. For the CDR3, the DNA is TGTGCCAGCAGCCCTCGCGGAGGGGGCCGCAATGAGCAGTTCTTC. Translated, it gives CASSPRGGGRNEQFF. The full variable domain, with the rest looked up from reference TRBV7-9 and TRBJ2-1, is DTGVSQNPRHKITKRGQNVTFRCDPISEHNRLYWYRQTLGQGPEFLTYFQNEAQLEKSRLLSDRFSAERPKGSFSTLEIQRTEQGDSAMYLCASSPRGGGRNEQFFGPGTRLTVL.

Many counts were recorded for this clonotype. The CDR3: CSARETVELFF. Here the CDR3 DNA reads TGCAGTGCTAGAGAAACTGTGGAGCTGTTTTTT. The rearrangement uses TRBV20-1 and TRBJ2-2; D not resolved. The CDR3 runs to 11 residues. Deletions cut 0 bases from V and 10 bases from J, with 6 bases between. Germline loops: CDR1 DFQATT, CDR2 SNEGSKA (reference sequence).

The sample holds many counts of this clonotype. At one end, the junction sequence differs from germline, possibly due to a read error. The genes are TRBV28 and TRBJ1-5; no clear D. Germline V gene sequence: CDR1 MDHEN, CDR2 SYDVKM. The CDR3 has 11 amino acids. The CDR3: CASSRDSSRNF. In DNA form, the CDR3 reads TGTGCCAGCAGTCGTGACTCGTCCCGGAATTTT.

By share, this clonotype ranks as medium-sized (0.01 to 0.1%). The CDR3 here is CATSTGGKKTQYF. In nucleotides, the CDR3 is TGTGCCACTTCGACAGGGGGCAAGAAGACCCAGTACTTC. The V gene is TRBV27, the J gene TRBJ2-5, with 10 bases identical to TRBD1. After removal of 10 bases from V and 6 bases from J, the junction contained 8 bases not matched to a gene. The CDR3 has 13 residues. Germline V gene data show CDR1 as MNHEY and CDR2 as SMNVEV (reference sequence).

This clonotype showed up many times. This sequence joins TRBV6-1 and TRBJ2-7; no firm D call. Trimming shortened V by 5 bases and J by 2 bases, and 7 bases separated the two germline ends. The CDR3 runs to 12 residues. Germline V gives CDR1 MNHNS, CDR2 SASEGT. The CDR3 is CASSKTAYEQYV. The CDR3, as DNA: TGTGCCAGCAGTAAGACGGCCTACGAGCAGTACGTC.

This clonotype was seen repeatedly, ten times or more. The chain has TRBV4-2 and TRBJ2-3; TRBD2 matches 8 bases. CDR1 and CDR2 from the germline V gene are LGHNA and YNFKEQ. This CDR3 contains 15 residues. V dropped 1 base and J dropped 4; count of bases not matched to a gene: 4. CDR3 DNA: TGTGCCAGCAGCCAAGCGGGAGCGGGGGCAGATACGCAGTATTTT. The encoded protein is CASSQAGAGADTQYF.

By sample share, this clonotype is medium-sized (0.01 to 0.1%). The V gene is TRBV6-1, the J gene TRBJ2-2, with D perhaps matching TRBD2 (6 bases). Germline values: CDR1 MNHNS, CDR2 SASEGT. The V end lost 7 bases, the J end lost 0 bases, and 12 bases lay between the germline ends. The CDR3 is 15 amino acids. The CDR3 here is CASKIAETNTGELFF. The CDR3 DNA reads TGTGCCAGCAAAATAGCGGAAACGAACACCGGGGAGCTGTTTTTT.

This clonotype has just a few counts. This chain connects TRBV6-1 to TRBJ1-1; no firm D call. Trimming cost V 7 bases and J 11 bases, with 20 bases left between them. The CDR3 loop spans 13 amino acids. CDR1 is MNHNS and CDR2 is SASEGT in the germline V gene. CDR3 sequence: CASNLKMTPPAFF. The CDR3 DNA reads as TGTGCCAGCAACCTAAAAATGACCCCCCCGGCTTTCTTT.

In the case of this clonotype: The junction differs from germline at one of its ends, possibly a read error. V usage is TRBV28 and J usage is TRBJ2-5; D is unresolved. CDR3 length: 15 residues. Looked up from germline, CDR1 is MDHEN and CDR2 is SYDVKM. This CDR3 is CTSSPPGLTRETQYF. The CDR3 DNA follows: TGTACCAGCAGTCCACCGGGCCTCACCCGAGAGACCCAGTACTTC.

There are many counts of this clonotype. J is TRBJ2-1 and V is TRBV20-1; D ambiguous. Germline V CDR1 and CDR2: DFQATT, SNEGSKA (reference sequence). The ends were cut back, 6 bases at V and 5 bases at J, with 20 bases in the middle. The CDR3 is 15 residues long. In nucleotides, the CDR3 is TGCAGTGCCCGAGGCAGTGGGCGTTCCAACAATGAGCAGTTCTTC. Translated, it gives CSARGSGRSNNEQFF.

This clonotype was observed many times. This sequence joins TRBV2 and TRBJ1-1, with 7 bases identical to TRBD1. Germline V gene data show CDR1 as SNHLY and CDR2 as FYNNEI. After removal of 3 bases from V and 4 bases from J, the junction contained 5 bases not matched to a gene. The CDR3 has 14 amino acids. The CDR3 region is CASSEQGGFTEAFF. CDR3 coding DNA: TGTGCCAGCAGTGAGCAAGGGGGCTTCACTGAAGCTTTCTTT. Combining the CDR3 with reference TRBV2 and TRBJ1-1 gives the whole variable domain EPEVTQTPSHQVTQMGQEVILRCVPISNHLYFYWYRQILGQKVEFLVSFYNNEISEKSEIFDDQFSVERPDGSNFTLKIRSTKLEDSAMYFCASSEQGGFTEAFFGQGTRLTVV.